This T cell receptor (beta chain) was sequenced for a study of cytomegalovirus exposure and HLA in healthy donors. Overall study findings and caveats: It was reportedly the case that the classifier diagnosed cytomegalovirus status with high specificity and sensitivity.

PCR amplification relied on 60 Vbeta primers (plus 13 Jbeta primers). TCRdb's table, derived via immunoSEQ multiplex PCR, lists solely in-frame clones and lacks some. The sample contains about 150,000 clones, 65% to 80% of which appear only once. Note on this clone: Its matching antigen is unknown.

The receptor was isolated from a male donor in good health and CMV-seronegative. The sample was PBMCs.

The CDR3 DNA follows: TGTGCCAGCAGTTTCGGGACAGGGGCGGCTGGCTACACCTTC. Its protein product is CASSFGTGAAGYTF. The chain employs TRBV27 and TRBJ1-2; TRBD1 agrees at 10 bases. V shed 3 bases, J shed 7 bases, and the junction held 5 bases outside the gene matches. CDR3 length: 14 residues. Germline V gene lookup returns CDR1 MNHEY and CDR2 SMNVEV (reference sequence).